This is a list of T cell receptor beta chains from one sample in a study of Ad26.COV2.S vaccination and SARS-CoV-2 variants. Sequencing was performed with immunoSEQ multiplex PCR; in TCRdb, only in-frame clones are kept and a portion is missing. The repertoire has approximately 300,000 clones, more than 70% of them found once; the top ten carry roughly 1.9%. Sequencing was performed on peripheral blood, taken in a trial of Ad26.COV2.S vaccine versus placebo. These receptors came from a person aged 18-65 years who received the Ad26.COV2.S COVID-19 vaccine or a placebo. CDR3s leave out the opening cysteine and the closing phenylalanine or tryptophan. Fields, in order: CDR3 protein, J gene, V gene.

cdr3_aa: ATSDPQQGVVDEKLF; j_call: TRBJ1-4; v_call: TRBV24-1
cdr3_aa: ASSPTGNLGYT; j_call: TRBJ1-2; v_call: TRBV6-5
cdr3_aa: ASSSLPTSGGPNTGELF; j_call: TRBJ2-2; v_call: TRBV7-8
cdr3_aa: SASFSGMNTEAF; j_call: TRBJ1-1; v_call: TRBV20-1
cdr3_aa: ASTTGELF; j_call: TRBJ2-2; v_call: TRBV7-9
cdr3_aa: SVEGLNGQF; j_call: TRBJ2-1; v_call: TRBV29-1
cdr3_aa: ASSLSAGNTIY; j_call: TRBJ1-3; v_call: TRBV27
cdr3_aa: ASSSPSRQGDTEAF; j_call: TRBJ1-1; v_call: TRBV6-5
cdr3_aa: ASSRRTSGGQETQY; j_call: TRBJ2-5; v_call: TRBV3-1/TRBV3-2
cdr3_aa: SVGGDGNSPLH; j_call: TRBJ1-6; v_call: TRBV29-1
cdr3_aa: ASRRGQGNINEQF; j_call: TRBJ2-1; v_call: TRBV5-8
cdr3_aa: ASSEESRGLNEQY; j_call: TRBJ2-7; v_call: TRBV2
cdr3_aa: ASSYRDTYEQY; j_call: TRBJ2-7; v_call: TRBV6-2/TRBV6-3
cdr3_aa: ASSRDRVHGYT; j_call: TRBJ1-2; v_call: TRBV6-5
cdr3_aa: ASSPGPDRRNSPLH; j_call: TRBJ1-6; v_call: TRBV11-2
cdr3_aa: ASSLVPDRSNTEAF; j_call: TRBJ1-1; v_call: TRBV5-4
cdr3_aa: ASSLDRGAFSGNTIY; j_call: TRBJ1-3; v_call: TRBV11-2
cdr3_aa: ASRAQGSGANVLT; j_call: TRBJ2-6; v_call: TRBV2
cdr3_aa: ASTLRRGTEAF; j_call: TRBJ1-1; v_call: TRBV6-5
cdr3_aa: ANGEGAFNADTQY; j_call: TRBJ2-3; v_call: TRBV7-3
cdr3_aa: AISEPGTNGEQF; j_call: TRBJ2-1; v_call: TRBV10-3
cdr3_aa: ASSRGGISEAF; j_call: TRBJ1-1; v_call: TRBV11-2
cdr3_aa: ASSPQWGGESEQY; j_call: TRBJ2-7; v_call: TRBV5-4
cdr3_aa: ASSLVDHWTDEQF; j_call: TRBJ2-1; v_call: TRBV7-9
cdr3_aa: AWSAHVWTGSYGYT; j_call: TRBJ1-2; v_call: TRBV30
cdr3_aa: ASSLGGRFEGNTIY; j_call: TRBJ1-3; v_call: TRBV7-8
cdr3_aa: ASSQGGRETQY; j_call: TRBJ2-5; v_call: TRBV3-1/TRBV3-2
cdr3_aa: ASSAAGQTNSPLH; j_call: TRBJ1-6; v_call: TRBV9
cdr3_aa: ASSLGREETQY; j_call: TRBJ2-5; v_call: TRBV11-2
cdr3_aa: ASSLRDRGGNQPQH; j_call: TRBJ1-5; v_call: TRBV18
cdr3_aa: ASSGGDYNEQF; j_call: TRBJ2-1; v_call: TRBV10-3
cdr3_aa: ASSLQMGTGGVGRNVETQY; j_call: TRBJ2-5; v_call: TRBV7-8
cdr3_aa: ASSVEKGGGYT; j_call: TRBJ1-2; v_call: TRBV9
cdr3_aa: ASSSDRAGETQY; j_call: TRBJ2-5; v_call: TRBV5-4
cdr3_aa: SVLGTGGGGTEAF; j_call: TRBJ1-1; v_call: TRBV29-1
cdr3_aa: ASSLGTSSTGELF; j_call: TRBJ2-2; v_call: TRBV5-6
cdr3_aa: ASSPRTGGMNEQF; j_call: TRBJ2-1; v_call: TRBV18
cdr3_aa: ASGQGGTDTQY; j_call: TRBJ2-3; v_call: TRBV10-3
cdr3_aa: ASRSSNQPQH; j_call: TRBJ1-5; v_call: TRBV19
cdr3_aa: ASRVEGAVPQPQH; j_call: TRBJ1-5; v_call: TRBV10-1
cdr3_aa: ASSSGTGLGVGNEQF; j_call: TRBJ2-1; v_call: TRBV5-1
cdr3_aa: ASNKGGANTDTQY; j_call: TRBJ2-3; v_call: TRBV4-1